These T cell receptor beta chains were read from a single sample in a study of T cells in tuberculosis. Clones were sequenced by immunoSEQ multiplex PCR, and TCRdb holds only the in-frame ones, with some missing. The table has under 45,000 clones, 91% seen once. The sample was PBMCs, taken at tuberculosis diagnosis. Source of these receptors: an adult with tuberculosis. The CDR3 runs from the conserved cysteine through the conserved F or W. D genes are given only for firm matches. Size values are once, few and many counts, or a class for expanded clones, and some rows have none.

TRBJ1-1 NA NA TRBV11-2 CASSLSTVEAFF TGTGCCAGCAGCTTATCGACAGTTGAAGCTTTCTTT
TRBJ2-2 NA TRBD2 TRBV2 CASRPAGGDTGELFF TGTGCCAGCAGGCCAGCGGGGGGGGACACCGGGGAGCTGTTTTTT
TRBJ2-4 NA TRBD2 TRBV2 CARGASGDLAKNIQYF TGTGCCAGGGGGGCTAGCGGGGATCTAGCCAAAAACATTCAGTACTTC
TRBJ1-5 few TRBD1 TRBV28 CASSAGQGSNQPQHF TGTGCCAGCAGTGCGGGACAGGGGAGCAATCAGCCCCAGCATTTT
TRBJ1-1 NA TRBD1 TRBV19 CASTEQGGTEAFF TGTGCCAGTACCGAACAGGGGGGGACTGAAGCTTTCTTT
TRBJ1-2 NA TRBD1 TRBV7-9 CASSRDRDYGYTF TGTGCCAGCAGCCGGGACAGGGACTATGGCTACACCTTC
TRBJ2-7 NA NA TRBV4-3 CASSRIRGYEQYF TGCGCCAGCAGCCGTATCAGGGGATACGAGCAGTACTTC
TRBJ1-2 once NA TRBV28 CASSLDGRGSGYTF TGTGCCAGCAGTTTAGATGGGAGGGGATCCGGCTACACCTTC
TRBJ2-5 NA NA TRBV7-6 CASSFGQKETQYF TGTGCCAGCAGCTTCGGACAGAAAGAGACCCAGTACTTC
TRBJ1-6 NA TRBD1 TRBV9 CASSQAVGGHRDRDPLHF TGTGCCAGCTCCCAGGCAGTCGGGGGACACCGGGACAGGGATCCCCTCCACTTT
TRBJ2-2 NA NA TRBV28 CASSPTVHSDSNTGELFF TGTGCCAGCAGCCCGACAGTACACTCAGATTCGAACACCGGGGAGCTGTTTTTT
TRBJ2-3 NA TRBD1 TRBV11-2 CASSPRGRGSTDTQYF TGTGCCAGCAGCCCCAGGGGGCGGGGAAGCACAGATACGCAGTATTTT
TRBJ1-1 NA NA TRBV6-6 CASSRIAQDGPGAFF TGTGCCAGCAGCCGTATTGCCCAAGACGGCCCGGGGGCTTTCTTT
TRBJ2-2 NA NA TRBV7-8 CASSSRQDMNTGELFF TGTGCCAGCAGCTCCCGACAAGATATGAACACCGGGGAGCTGTTTTTT
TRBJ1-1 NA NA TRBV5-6 CASSPGRGVTEAFF TGTGCCAGCAGCCCAGGGCGGGGTGTCACTGAAGCTTTCTTT
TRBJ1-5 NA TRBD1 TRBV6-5 CASKLDRGPQPQHF TGTGCCAGCAAACTGGACAGGGGGCCCCAGCCCCAGCATTTT
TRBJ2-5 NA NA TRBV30 CAWSVGGFRETQYF TGTGCCTGGAGTGTAGGAGGGTTCAGGGAGACCCAGTACTTC
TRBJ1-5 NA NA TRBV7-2 CASSGGGTQPQHF TGTGCCAGCAGCGGTGGGGGGACCCAGCCCCAGCATTTT
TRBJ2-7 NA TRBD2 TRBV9 CASSVGTSGGTHEQYF TGTGCCAGCAGCGTGGGGACTAGCGGGGGTACCCACGAGCAGTACTTC
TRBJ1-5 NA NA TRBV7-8 CASSISGTDNQPQHF TGTGCCAGCAGCATTTCCGGGACTGACAATCAGCCCCAGCATTTT
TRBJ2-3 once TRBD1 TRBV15 CATSVEGAITDTQYF TGTGCCACCAGCGTTGAGGGGGCCATCACAGATACGCAGTATTTT
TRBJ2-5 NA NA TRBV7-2 CASSLAGGLETQYF TGTGCCAGCAGCTTAGCTGGGGGCCTGGAGACCCAGTACTTC
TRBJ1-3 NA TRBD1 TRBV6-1 CASSADRGFSGNTIYF TGTGCCAGCAGTGCAGACAGGGGGTTCTCTGGAAACACCATATATTTT
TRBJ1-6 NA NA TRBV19 CASSHRQENSPLHF TGTGCCAGTAGTCACCGACAGGAGAATTCACCCCTCCACTTT
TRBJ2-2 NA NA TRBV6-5 CASRQDLAPGELFF TGTGCCAGCAGACAGGATCTAGCGCCCGGGGAGCTGTTTTTT
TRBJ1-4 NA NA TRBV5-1 CASSLQGTNEKLFF TGCGCCAGCAGCTTACAGGGAACTAATGAAAAACTGTTTTTT
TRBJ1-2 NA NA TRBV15 CATSRPGQNYGYTF TGTGCCACCAGCAGACCAGGACAGAACTATGGCTACACCTTC
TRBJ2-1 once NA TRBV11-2 CASSLALSYNEQFF TGTGCCAGCAGCTTAGCCCTTAGCTACAATGAGCAGTTCTTC
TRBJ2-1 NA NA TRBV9 CASSPGNEQFF TGTGCCAGCAGCCCCGGCAATGAGCAGTTCTTC
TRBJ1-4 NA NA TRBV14 CASSRSLKQWRNEKLFF TGTGCCAGCAGCCGGTCCCTTAAGCAGTGGCGGAATGAAAAACTGTTTTTT
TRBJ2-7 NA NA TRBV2 CASSERDSNEQYF TGTGCCAGCAGTGAACGGGACTCAAACGAGCAGTACTTC
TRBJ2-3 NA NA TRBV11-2 CASSLPELWTDTQYF TGTGCCAGCAGCCTTCCAGAACTATGGACAGATACGCAGTATTTT
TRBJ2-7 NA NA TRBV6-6 CASSRQDRSSCEQYF TGTGCCAGCAGTCGACAGGATAGGAGCTCCTGCGAGCAGTACTTC
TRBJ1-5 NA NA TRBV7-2 CASSLRQGNQPQHF TGTGCCAGCAGCTTAAGGCAGGGCAATCAGCCCCAGCATTTT
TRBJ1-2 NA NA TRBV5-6 CASSADTYGYTF TGTGCCAGCAGCGCGGACACCTATGGCTACACCTTC
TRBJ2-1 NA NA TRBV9 CASSVGGDPYNEQFF TGTGCCAGCAGCGTCGGCGGAGACCCCTACAATGAGCAGTTCTTC
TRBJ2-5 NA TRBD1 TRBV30 CAWSVPQGQGGETQYF TGTGCCTGGAGTGTACCCCAGGGACAGGGAGGAGAGACCCAGTACTTC
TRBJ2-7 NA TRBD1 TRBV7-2 CASSVTGANVLKEQYF TGTGCCAGCAGCGTCACAGGGGCTAACGTTTTGAAAGAGCAGTACTTC
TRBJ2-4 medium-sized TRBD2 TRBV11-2 CASSLVGEGIQYF TGTGCCAGCAGCTTAGTAGGGGAGGGCATTCAGTACTTC
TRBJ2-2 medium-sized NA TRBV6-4 CASSSSSDTGELFF TGTGCCAGCAGTAGCAGCAGCGACACCGGGGAGCTGTTTTTT
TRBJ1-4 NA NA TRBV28 CASSLGGDGEKLFF TGTGCCAGCAGTTTGGGAGGAGACGGTGAAAAACTGTTTTTT
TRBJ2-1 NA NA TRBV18 CASSPPAGSSYNEQFF TGTGCCAGCTCACCACCGGCGGGTAGCTCCTACAATGAGCAGTTCTTC
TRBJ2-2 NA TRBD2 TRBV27 CASRTKSGTRNTGELFF TGTGCCAGCAGGACGAAATCAGGGACTAGAAACACCGGGGAGCTGTTTTTT
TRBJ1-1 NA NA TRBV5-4 CASSLGQQEAFF TGTGCCAGCAGCTTGGGACAGCAAGAAGCTTTCTTT
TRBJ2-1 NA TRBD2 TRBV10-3 CAIEGGGTNRIF TGTGCCATCGAGGGCGGAGGGACTAACCGGATCTTC
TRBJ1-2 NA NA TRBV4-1 CASSQDSYGYTF TGCGCCAGCAGCCAAGACTCCTATGGCTACACCTTC
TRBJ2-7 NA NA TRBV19 CASSMTAAYEQYF TGTGCCAGTAGTATGACAGCTGCCTACGAGCAGTACTTC
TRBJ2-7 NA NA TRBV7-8 CASSLAGLQSSYEQYF TGTGCCAGCAGCTTAGCGGGACTGCAAAGCTCCTACGAGCAGTACTTC
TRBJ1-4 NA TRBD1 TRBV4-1 CASSRGQGEKLFF TGCGCCAGCAGCCGCGGACAGGGGGAAAAACTGTTTTTT
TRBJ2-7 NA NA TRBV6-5 CASSYDRGYSYEQYF TGTGCCAGCAGTTACGATAGAGGGTACTCCTACGAGCAGTACTTC
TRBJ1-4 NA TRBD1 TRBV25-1 CASSGRLGGDEKLFF TGTGCCAGCAGTGGCCGACTAGGGGGCGATGAAAAACTGTTTTTT
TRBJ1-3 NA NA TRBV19 CASSITRTAGNTIYF TGTGCCAGTAGTATCACGCGGACAGCTGGAAACACCATATATTTT
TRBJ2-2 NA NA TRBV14 CASSPRTVNTGELFF TGTGCCAGCAGCCCCCGGACAGTGAACACCGGGGAGCTGTTTTTT
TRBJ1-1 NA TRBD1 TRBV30 CAWGPYQGARTEAFF TGTGCCTGGGGGCCTTACCAGGGGGCGAGGACTGAAGCTTTCTTT
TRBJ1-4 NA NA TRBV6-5 CASSYSNTGGEKLFF TGTGCCAGCAGTTACTCGAACACCGGGGGTGAAAAACTGTTTTTT